This TCR beta chain was recorded in a study of cytomegalovirus exposure and HLA in healthy donors. Study-wide background: An analysis done earlier identified around 100 million unique TCR beta sequences from approximately 180 million T cells.

The PCR contained 60 Vbeta and 13 Jbeta primers. Repertoires were generated with immunoSEQ multiplex PCR, while TCRdb's copy carries only in-frame clones and drops some. This table has 200,000 or so clones, 70% to 85% appearing once. The sample was PBMCs. The source of this sequence is a male donor in good health and CMV-seronegative.

The CDR3 nucleotides are TGTGCCTGGAGTGTACTTTATCTGGATACGCAGTATTTT. It is translated as CAWSVLYLDTQYF. The genes are TRBV30 and TRBJ2-3; no clear D gene. The germline V and J ends were trimmed by 0 bases and 6 bases, with 10 bases remaining between them. Germline lookup yields CDR1 GTSNPN and CDR2 SVGIG (reference sequence). The CDR3 sequence is 13 residues long.